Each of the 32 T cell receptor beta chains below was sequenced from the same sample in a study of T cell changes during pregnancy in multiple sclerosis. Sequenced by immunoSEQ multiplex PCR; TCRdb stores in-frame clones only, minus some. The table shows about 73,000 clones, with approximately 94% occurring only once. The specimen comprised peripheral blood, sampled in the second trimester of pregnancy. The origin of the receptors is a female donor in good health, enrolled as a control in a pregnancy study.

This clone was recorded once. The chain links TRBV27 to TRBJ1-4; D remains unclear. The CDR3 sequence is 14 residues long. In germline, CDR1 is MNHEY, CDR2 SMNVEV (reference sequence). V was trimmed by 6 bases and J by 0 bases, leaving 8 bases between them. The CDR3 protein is CASSPSATNEKLFF. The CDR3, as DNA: TGTGCCAGCAGCCCCAGCGCAACTAATGAAAAACTGTTTTTT.

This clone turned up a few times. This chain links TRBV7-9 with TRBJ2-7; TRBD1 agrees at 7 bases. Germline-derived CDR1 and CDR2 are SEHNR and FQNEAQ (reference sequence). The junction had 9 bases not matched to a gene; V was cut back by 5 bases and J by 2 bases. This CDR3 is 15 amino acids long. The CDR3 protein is CASSARQGYTYEQYF. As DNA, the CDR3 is TGTGCCAGCAGCGCTAGACAGGGTTACACCTACGAGCAGTACTTC. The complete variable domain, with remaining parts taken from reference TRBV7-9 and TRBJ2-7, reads DTGVSQNPRHKITKRGQNVTFRCDPISEHNRLYWYRQTLGQGPEFLTYFQNEAQLEKSRLLSDRFSAERPKGSFSTLEIQRTEQGDSAMYLCASSARQGYTYEQYFGPGTRLTVT.

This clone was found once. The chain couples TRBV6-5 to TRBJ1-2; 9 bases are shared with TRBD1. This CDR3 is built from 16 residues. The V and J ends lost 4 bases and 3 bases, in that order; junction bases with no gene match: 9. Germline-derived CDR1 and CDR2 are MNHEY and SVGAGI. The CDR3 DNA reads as TGTGCCAGCAGTTCCAAAAGACAGGGGGACTACTATGGCTACACCTTC. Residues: CASSSKRQGDYYGYTF.

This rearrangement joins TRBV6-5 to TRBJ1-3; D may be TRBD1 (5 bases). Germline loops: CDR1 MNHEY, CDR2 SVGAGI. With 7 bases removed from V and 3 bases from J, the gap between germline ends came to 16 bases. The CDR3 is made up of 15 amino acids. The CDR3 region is CASKSKSGIGNTIYF. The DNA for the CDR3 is TGTGCCAGCAAGAGCAAGTCAGGGATTGGAAACACCATATATTTT.

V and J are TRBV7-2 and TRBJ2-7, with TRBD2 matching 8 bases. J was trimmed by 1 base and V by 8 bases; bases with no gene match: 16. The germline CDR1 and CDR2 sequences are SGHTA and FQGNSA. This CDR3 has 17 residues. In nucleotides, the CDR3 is TGTGCCAGCTCCTCGGGACTAGTTGTAAGGTCGTCCTACGAGCAGTACTTC. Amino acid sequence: CASSSGLVVRSSYEQYF.

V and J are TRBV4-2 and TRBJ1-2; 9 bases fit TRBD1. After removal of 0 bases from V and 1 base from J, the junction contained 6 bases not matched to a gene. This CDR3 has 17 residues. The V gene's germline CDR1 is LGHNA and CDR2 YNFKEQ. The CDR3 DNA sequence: TGTGCCAGCAGCCAAGAGGGGAACAGGGGGCTTAACTATGGCTACACCTTC. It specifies CASSQEGNRGLNYGYTF.

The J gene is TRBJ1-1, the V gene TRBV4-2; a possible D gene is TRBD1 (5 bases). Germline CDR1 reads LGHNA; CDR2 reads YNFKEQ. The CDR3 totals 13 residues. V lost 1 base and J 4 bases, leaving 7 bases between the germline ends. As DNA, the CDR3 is TGTGCCAGCAGCCAAGGGGGCCGCACTGAAGCTTTCTTT. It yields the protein CASSQGGRTEAFF.

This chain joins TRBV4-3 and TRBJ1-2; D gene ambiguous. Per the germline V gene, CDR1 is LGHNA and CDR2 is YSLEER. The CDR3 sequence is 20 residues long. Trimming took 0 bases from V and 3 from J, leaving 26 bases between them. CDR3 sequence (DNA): TGCGCCAGCAGCCAAGATGAGAGTTTAGAGGGCGGAGGGTTTGACTATGGCTACACCTTC. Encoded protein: CASSQDESLEGGGFDYGYTF.

The CDR3 bases are TGCGCCAGCAGCTTGGTACTAGTAGGAACAGATACGCAGTATTTT. This translates into CASSLVLVGTDTQYF. The V and J genes are TRBV5-1 and TRBJ2-3, with a possible D match to TRBD2 (5 bases). This CDR3 is built from 15 residues. Trimming shortened V by 0 bases and J by 3 bases, and 11 bases separated the two germline ends. CDR1 is SGHRS, CDR2 YFSETQ, per germline.

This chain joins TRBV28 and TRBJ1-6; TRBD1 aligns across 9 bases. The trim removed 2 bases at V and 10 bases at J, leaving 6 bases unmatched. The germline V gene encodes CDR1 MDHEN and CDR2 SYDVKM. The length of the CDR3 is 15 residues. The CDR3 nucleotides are TGTGCCAGCAGTTTAGGGGACAGGGTCAACTCACCCCTCCACTTT. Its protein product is CASSLGDRVNSPLHF.

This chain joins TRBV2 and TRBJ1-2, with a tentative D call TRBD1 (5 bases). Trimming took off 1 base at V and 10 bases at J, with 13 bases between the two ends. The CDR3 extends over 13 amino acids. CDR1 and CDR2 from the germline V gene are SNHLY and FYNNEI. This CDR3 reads CASSEGQGTTYTF. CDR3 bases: TGTGCCAGCAGTGAAGGGCAGGGCACGACCTACACCTTC.

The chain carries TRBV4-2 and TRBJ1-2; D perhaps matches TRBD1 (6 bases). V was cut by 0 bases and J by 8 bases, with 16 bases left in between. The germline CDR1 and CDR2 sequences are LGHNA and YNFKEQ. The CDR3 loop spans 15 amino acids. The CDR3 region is CASSQEAAGVRGYTF. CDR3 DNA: TGTGCCAGCAGCCAAGAGGCGGCAGGGGTACGCGGCTACACCTTC.

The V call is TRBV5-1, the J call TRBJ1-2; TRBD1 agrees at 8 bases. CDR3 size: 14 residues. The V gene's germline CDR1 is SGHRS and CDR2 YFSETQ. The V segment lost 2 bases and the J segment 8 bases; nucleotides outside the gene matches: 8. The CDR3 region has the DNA TGCGCCAGCAGCTTAGGGACAGGTCTGCGGGGCTACACCTTC. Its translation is CASSLGTGLRGYTF.

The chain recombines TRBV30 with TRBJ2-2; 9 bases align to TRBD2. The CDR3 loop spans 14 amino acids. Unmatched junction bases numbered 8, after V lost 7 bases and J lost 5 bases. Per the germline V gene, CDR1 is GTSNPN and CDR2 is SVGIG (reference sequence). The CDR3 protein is CAFERGAKTGELFF. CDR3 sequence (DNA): TGTGCCTTTGAGCGGGGGGCCAAGACCGGGGAGCTGTTTTTT. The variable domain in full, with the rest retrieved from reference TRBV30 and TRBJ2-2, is SQTIHQWPATLVQPVGSPLSLECTVEGTSNPNLYWYRQAAGRGLQLLFYSVGIGQISSEVPQNLSASRPQDRQFILSSKKLLLSDSGFYLCAFERGAKTGELFFGEGSRLTVL.

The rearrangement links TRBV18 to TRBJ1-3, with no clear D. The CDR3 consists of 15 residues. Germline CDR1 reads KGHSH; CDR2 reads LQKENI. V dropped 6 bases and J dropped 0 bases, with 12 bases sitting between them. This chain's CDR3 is CASSPGSRSGNTIYF. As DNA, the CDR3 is TGTGCCAGCTCCCCCGGGTCACGCTCTGGAAACACCATATATTTT.

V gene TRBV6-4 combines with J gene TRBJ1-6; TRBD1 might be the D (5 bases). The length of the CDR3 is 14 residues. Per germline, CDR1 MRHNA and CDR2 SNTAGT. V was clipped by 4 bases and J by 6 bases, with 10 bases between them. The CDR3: CASSGDWGNSPLHF. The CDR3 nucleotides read TGTGCCAGCAGTGGGGACTGGGGTAATTCACCCCTCCACTTT.

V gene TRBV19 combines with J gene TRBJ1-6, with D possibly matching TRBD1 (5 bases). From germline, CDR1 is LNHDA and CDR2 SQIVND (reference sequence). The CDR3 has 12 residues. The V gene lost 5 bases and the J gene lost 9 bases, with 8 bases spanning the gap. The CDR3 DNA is TGTGCCAGTAGTGTGGGGCCTTCACCCCTCCACTTT. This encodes CASSVGPSPLHF.

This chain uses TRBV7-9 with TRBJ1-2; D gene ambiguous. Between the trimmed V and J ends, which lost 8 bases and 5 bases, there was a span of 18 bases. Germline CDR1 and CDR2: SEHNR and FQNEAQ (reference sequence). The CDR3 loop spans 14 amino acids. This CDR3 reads CASSPGSFYYGYTF. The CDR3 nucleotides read TGTGCCAGCTCCCCGGGAAGTTTCTATTATGGCTACACCTTC.

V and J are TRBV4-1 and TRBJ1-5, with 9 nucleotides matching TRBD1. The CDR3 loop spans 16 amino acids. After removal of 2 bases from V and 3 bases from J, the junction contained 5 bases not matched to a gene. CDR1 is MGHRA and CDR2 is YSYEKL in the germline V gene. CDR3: CASSQTGGGNNQPQHF. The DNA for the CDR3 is TGCGCCAGCAGCCAAACAGGGGGCGGGAACAATCAGCCCCAGCATTTT.

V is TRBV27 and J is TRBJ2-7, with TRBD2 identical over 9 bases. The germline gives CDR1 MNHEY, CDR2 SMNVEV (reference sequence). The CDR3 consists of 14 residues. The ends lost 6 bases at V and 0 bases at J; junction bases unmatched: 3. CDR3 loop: CASSTSGPSYEQYF. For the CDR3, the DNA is TGTGCCAGCAGCACTAGCGGGCCCTCCTACGAGCAGTACTTC.

The DNA of the CDR3 is TGTGCCAGCAGTGACCCTTCGGGGAGGGGGAAGGTCGGGGAGCTGTTTTTT. Protein: CASSDPSGRGKVGELFF. The chain carries TRBV6-1 and TRBJ2-2, with D possibly being TRBD2 (7 bases). There are 17 residues in the CDR3. V was cut by 3 bases and J by 7 bases, with 21 bases left in between. Germline CDR1 is MNHNS and CDR2 is SASEGT.

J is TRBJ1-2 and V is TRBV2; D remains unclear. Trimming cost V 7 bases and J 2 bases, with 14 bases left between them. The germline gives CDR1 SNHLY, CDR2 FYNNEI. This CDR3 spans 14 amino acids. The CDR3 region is CASNYVGPNYGYTF. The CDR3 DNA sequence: TGTGCCAGCAATTACGTTGGCCCCAACTATGGCTACACCTTC.

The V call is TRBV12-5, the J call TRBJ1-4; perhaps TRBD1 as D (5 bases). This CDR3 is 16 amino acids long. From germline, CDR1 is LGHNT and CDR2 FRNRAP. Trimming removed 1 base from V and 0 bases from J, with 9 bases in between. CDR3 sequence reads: CASGLGDSATNEKLFF. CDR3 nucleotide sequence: TGTGCTAGTGGTTTGGGTGACAGTGCAACTAATGAAAAACTGTTTTTT.

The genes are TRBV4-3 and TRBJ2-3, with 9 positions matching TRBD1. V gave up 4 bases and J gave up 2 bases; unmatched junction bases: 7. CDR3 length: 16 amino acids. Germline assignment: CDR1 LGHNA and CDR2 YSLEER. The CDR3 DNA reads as TGCGCCAGCAGCCGGGGGGACAGGGATTTCACAGATACGCAGTATTTT. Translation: CASSRGDRDFTDTQYF.

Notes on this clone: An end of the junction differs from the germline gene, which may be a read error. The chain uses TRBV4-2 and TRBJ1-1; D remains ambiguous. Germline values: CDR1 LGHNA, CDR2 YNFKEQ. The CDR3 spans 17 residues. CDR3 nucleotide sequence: TGTGCCAGCAGCCCCCCATTAGAGGTCTCTAAGAACCCTGAAGCTTTCTTT. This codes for CASSPPLEVSKNPEAFF.

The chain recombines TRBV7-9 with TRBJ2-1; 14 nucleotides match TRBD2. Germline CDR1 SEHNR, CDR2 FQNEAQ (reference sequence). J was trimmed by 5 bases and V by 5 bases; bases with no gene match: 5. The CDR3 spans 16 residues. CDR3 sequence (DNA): TGTGCCAGCAGCCCGGGACTAGCGGGGGACCACAATGAGCAGTTCTTC. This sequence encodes CASSPGLAGDHNEQFF.

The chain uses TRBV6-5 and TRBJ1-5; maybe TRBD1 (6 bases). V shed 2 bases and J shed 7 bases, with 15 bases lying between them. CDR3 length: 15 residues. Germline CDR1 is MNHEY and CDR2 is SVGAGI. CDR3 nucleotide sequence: TGTGCCAGCAGTTACGGTAGGGGGTCGGGACAGCCCCAGCATTTT. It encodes CASSYGRGSGQPQHF.

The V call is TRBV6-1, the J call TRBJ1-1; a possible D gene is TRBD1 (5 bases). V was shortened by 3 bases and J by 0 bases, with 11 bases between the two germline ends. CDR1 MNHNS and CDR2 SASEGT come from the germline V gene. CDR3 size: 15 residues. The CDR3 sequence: CASSDSGLMNTEAFF. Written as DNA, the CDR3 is TGTGCCAGCAGTGATTCAGGGCTTATGAACACTGAAGCTTTCTTT.

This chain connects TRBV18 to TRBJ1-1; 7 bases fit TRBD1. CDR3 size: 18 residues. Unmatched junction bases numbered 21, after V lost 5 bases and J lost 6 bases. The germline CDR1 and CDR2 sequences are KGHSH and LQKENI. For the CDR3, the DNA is TGTGCCAGCTCAAGTCGTCGGGCAGGGGGGAATGGGGCTCCTGAAGCTTTCTTT. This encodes CASSSRRAGGNGAPEAFF.

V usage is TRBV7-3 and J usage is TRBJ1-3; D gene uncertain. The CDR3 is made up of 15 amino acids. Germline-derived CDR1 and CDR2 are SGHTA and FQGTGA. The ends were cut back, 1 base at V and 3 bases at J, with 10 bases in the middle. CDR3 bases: TGTGCCAGCAGCTTAAGCCCCGGGGTTGGAAACACCATATATTTT. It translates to CASSLSPGVGNTIYF.

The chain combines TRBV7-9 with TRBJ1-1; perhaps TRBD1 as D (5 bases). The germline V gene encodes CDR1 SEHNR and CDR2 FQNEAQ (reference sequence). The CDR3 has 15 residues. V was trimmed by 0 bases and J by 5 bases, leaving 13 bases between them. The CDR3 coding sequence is TGTGCCAGCAGCTTAGCGGCAGGGCGGGGGACTGAAGCTTTCTTT. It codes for CASSLAAGRGTEAFF.

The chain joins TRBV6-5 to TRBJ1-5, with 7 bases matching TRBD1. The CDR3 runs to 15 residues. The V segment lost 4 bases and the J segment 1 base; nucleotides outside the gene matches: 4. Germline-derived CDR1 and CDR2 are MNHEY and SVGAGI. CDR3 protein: CASSSSGGSNQPQHF. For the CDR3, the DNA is TGTGCCAGCAGTTCCTCAGGGGGAAGCAATCAGCCCCAGCATTTT.